Shown below are 14 T cell receptor beta chains from a single sample sequenced in a study of cytomegalovirus exposure and HLA in healthy donors. Amplification used 60 Vbeta primers and 13 Jbeta primers. Data came from immunoSEQ multiplex PCR; TCRdb stores just in-frame clones and leaves some out. The table has about 94,000 clones, about three fifths seen once. The sequencing sample was made of PBMCs. These receptors were obtained from a young man in good health and CMV-seronegative.

This CDR3 is CASSISTGAQETQYF. CDR3 in DNA: TGTGCCAGCAGCATATCGACAGGGGCCCAAGAGACCCAGTACTTC. The V and J genes are TRBV9 and TRBJ2-5, with 8 bases identical to TRBD1. The CDR3 is made up of 15 amino acids. Germline V gene sequence: CDR1 SGDLS, CDR2 YYNGEE. The V gene end was trimmed by 4 bases and the J gene end by 1 base; junction bases not matched to a gene: 6.

The V call is TRBV28, the J call TRBJ2-7, with a tentative D call TRBD2 (6 bases). Per the germline V gene, CDR1 is MDHEN and CDR2 is SYDVKM. CDR3 length equals 16 residues. V was shortened by 4 bases and J by 2 bases, with 18 bases between the two germline ends. The CDR3 DNA is TGTGCCAGCAGTTCCGCGACGGGGGTTCCAACCTACGAGCAGTACTTC. It yields the protein CASSSATGVPTYEQYF.

This chain uses TRBV9 with TRBJ2-2, with TRBD1 matching 7 bases. Germline V gives CDR1 SGDLS, CDR2 YYNGEE. V lost 2 bases and J lost 2; bases outside the gene matches: 6. The CDR3 spans 16 residues. The CDR3 protein is CASSVRQGLNTGELFF. CDR3 coding DNA: TGTGCCAGCAGCGTCAGACAGGGCCTTAACACCGGGGAGCTGTTTTTT.

This clone has more than one count but fewer than ten. The chain links TRBV27 to TRBJ1-1, with unresolved D. This CDR3 region has 14 residues. Trimming took off 5 bases at V and 0 bases at J, with 10 bases between the two ends. Germline lookup yields CDR1 MNHEY and CDR2 SMNVEV (reference sequence). The CDR3 nucleotides are TGTGCCAGCAGTCCCCGACACATGAACACTGAAGCTTTCTTT. Its translation is CASSPRHMNTEAFF.

J is TRBJ2-3 and V is TRBV5-4; 14 bases match TRBD2. J gave up 8 bases and V 2 bases, and 7 bases lay outside the gene matches. This CDR3 contains 16 residues. Germline loops: CDR1 SGHNT, CDR2 YYREEE (reference sequence). Written as DNA, the CDR3 is TGTGCCAGCAGCTTAGTCCCCGGGACTAGCGGGGGTACGCAGTATTTT. It is translated as CASSLVPGTSGGTQYF.

As for this clone: Germline is not matched at one junction end, which may reflect a read error. The rearrangement uses TRBV12-5 and TRBJ2-5; D uncertain. CDR1 is LGHNT, CDR2 FRNRAP, per germline. CDR3 size: 11 residues. The CDR3 loop reads CASGLDESQYF. The CDR3 DNA follows: TGTGCTAGTGGTTTGGACGAGAGCCAGTACTTC.

There are a few counts of this clone. The gene calls are TRBV5-1 and TRBJ2-3; 8 positions agree with TRBD2. The V gene's germline CDR1 is SGHRS and CDR2 YFSETQ. The CDR3 runs 17 residues. Germline trimming cut 3 bases from V and 2 bases from J; bases unmatched to any gene: 11. DNA for the CDR3: TGCGCCAGCAGCTCTAGTCCGGGAGGGATCTTCACAGATACGCAGTATTTT. The encoded protein is CASSSSPGGIFTDTQYF.

The chain has TRBV15 and TRBJ1-3; D might be TRBD1 (5 bases). Germline V gene lookup returns CDR1 LNHNV and CDR2 YYDKDF (reference sequence). The V end lost 0 bases, the J end lost 1 base, and 13 bases lay between the germline ends. This CDR3 is built from 17 residues. Written as DNA, the CDR3 is TGTGCCACCAGCAGAGATGTCGCAGGGAATTCTGGAAACACCATATATTTT. Its protein product is CATSRDVAGNSGNTIYF.

The CDR3: CASSGGQGSSYNSPLHF. DNA of the CDR3: TGTGCCAGCAGCGGCGGACAGGGGAGCTCCTATAATTCACCCCTCCACTTT. This chain uses TRBV9 with TRBJ1-6, with TRBD1 matching over 9 bases. The CDR3 is made up of 17 amino acids. V trimming: 3 bases; J trimming: 0 bases; junction bases outside the gene matches: 4. CDR1 is SGDLS, CDR2 YYNGEE, per germline.

The V gene is TRBV29-1, the J gene TRBJ2-5; 7 bases are shared with TRBD1. CDR3 size: 12 residues. Looked up from germline, CDR1 is SQVTM and CDR2 is ANQGSEA. Unmatched junction bases numbered 4, after V lost 7 bases and J lost 2 bases. CDR3 protein: CSGRTGQETQYF. CDR3 coding DNA: TGCAGCGGGAGGACAGGTCAAGAGACCCAGTACTTC.

The V and J genes are TRBV2 and TRBJ2-7; D gene uncertain. The CDR3 is 13 amino acids. The V and J ends lost 3 bases and 3 bases respectively, with 9 bases between them. Germline lookup yields CDR1 SNHLY and CDR2 FYNNEI. CDR3 DNA sequence: TGTGCCAGCAGTGATAGACTGCGCTACGAGCAGTACTTC. Translation: CASSDRLRYEQYF.

The chain recombines TRBV21-1 with TRBJ2-1; TRBD1 reflects the table's D call only, with no check against the DNA. TRBV21-1 is recorded as a pseudogene. This CDR3 has 16 residues. CDR3 nucleotides: TGTGCCAGCAGCACCCGGACAGCTTCCCCTTACAATGAGCTGTTCTTC. It is translated as CASSTRTASPYNELFF.

The V gene is TRBV6-1, the J gene TRBJ2-7; 7 nucleotides agree with TRBD1. The CDR3 loop spans 14 amino acids. Germline trimming cut 3 bases from V and 4 bases from J; bases unmatched to any gene: 6. CDR1 is MNHNS and CDR2 is SASEGT in the germline V gene. CDR3 DNA: TGTGCCAGCAGTGACACGGGACAGAATTACGAGCAGTACTTC. As protein: CASSDTGQNYEQYF.

V usage is TRBV10-3 and J usage is TRBJ2-3; TRBD2 is a possible D gene (5 bases). Trimming took 11 bases from V and 3 from J, leaving 18 bases between them. Germline assignment: CDR1 ENHRY and CDR2 SYGVKD. The length of the CDR3 is 14 residues. Here the CDR3 DNA reads TGTGCCTCCCGAACGCGGGTTGGGACAGATACGCAGTATTTT. It codes for CASRTRVGTDTQYF.